The 28 T cell receptor beta chains reported below all come from one sample, sequenced in a study of T cells in Graves' hyperthyroidism and ophthalmopathy. Using RNA transcripts as the source, TCR beta CDR3 regions were amplified. The primer set for the first-round RT-PCR of the TCR CDR3 was HTBI. TCRdb reprocessed the multiplex PCR reads with MiXCR, giving one entry per CDR3 protein. The sample gives around 420,000 distinct CDR3 sequences, 15% to 19% of which show up once; 13% to 15% is in the top ten. The sequencing sample was made of blood. These receptors were taken from a woman in her late teens or twenties with Graves' hyperthyroidism.

This chain connects TRBV19 to TRBJ1-2; 7 nucleotides align to TRBD1. CDR1 LNHDA and CDR2 SQIVND come from the germline V gene (reference sequence). The CDR3 consists of 14 residues. The junction had 8 bases not matched to a gene; V was cut back by 8 bases and J by 2 bases. The CDR3 nucleotides read TGTGCCAGTCTGGAACAGGGGTCCAACTATGGCTACACCTTC. This sequence encodes CASLEQGSNYGYTF.

Many counts were recorded for this clonotype. J is TRBJ2-5 and V is TRBV5-1; TRBD2 matches at 7 bases. Per germline, CDR1 SGHRS and CDR2 YFSETQ. This CDR3 comprises 14 residues. Germline trimming cut 5 bases from V and 3 bases from J; bases unmatched to any gene: 7. In DNA form, the CDR3 reads TGCGCCAGCAGATTACTCGCGGGAGAAGAGACCCAGTACTTC. It codes for CASRLLAGEETQYF.

This clonotype appeared a few times. The chain has TRBV29-1 and TRBJ1-4; D remains ambiguous. The germline V gene encodes CDR1 SQVTM and CDR2 ANQGSEA. The CDR3 extends over 10 amino acids. Trimming took 6 bases from V and 7 from J, leaving 6 bases between them. CDR3 sequence (DNA): TGCAGCGTACGGAGTGAAAAACTGTTTTTT. Translation: CSVRSEKLFF.

The gene calls are TRBV29-1 and TRBJ2-7; 12 nucleotides match TRBD2. The length of the CDR3 is 14 residues. V lost 7 bases to trimming and J lost 2 bases; unmatched junction nucleotides: 6. Germline values: CDR1 SQVTM, CDR2 ANQGSEA. The CDR3 sequence: CSANWTSGTYEQYF. The DNA for the CDR3 is TGCAGCGCGAACTGGACTAGCGGGACCTACGAGCAGTACTTC.

This sequence joins TRBV7-9 and TRBJ1-1; D perhaps matches TRBD1 (5 bases). There are 14 residues in the CDR3. CDR1 and CDR2 from the germline V gene are SEHNR and FQNEAQ (reference sequence). Trimming took 5 bases from V and 2 from J, leaving 12 bases between them. CDR3 DNA: TGTGCCAGCAGCAGACAGAGAAGAAACACTGAAGCTTTCTTT. Amino acid sequence: CASSRQRRNTEAFF. Using reference TRBV7-9 and TRBJ1-1 for the parts outside the CDR3, the full variable domain is DTGVSQNPRHKITKRGQNVTFRCDPISEHNRLYWYRQTLGQGPEFLTYFQNEAQLEKSRLLSDRFSAERPKGSFSTLEIQRTEQGDSAMYLCASSRQRRNTEAFFGQGTRLTVV.

This clonotype appeared a few times. The genes are TRBV4-2 and TRBJ1-3; no reliable D call. Germline CDR1 LGHNA, CDR2 YNFKEQ. This CDR3 is 14 amino acids long. V lost 5 bases and J 0 bases, leaving 8 bases between the germline ends. CDR3 protein: CASSSVPSGNTIYF. The CDR3 nucleotides are TGTGCCAGCAGCTCGGTCCCCTCTGGAAACACCATATATTTT.

This clonotype appeared many times. This sequence joins TRBV11-1 and TRBJ2-1, with a weak D call TRBD1 (6 bases). This CDR3 contains 11 residues. The V end was cut by 5 bases, the J end by 10 bases, with 9 bases between. The germline CDR1 and CDR2 sequences are SGHAT and FQDESV (reference sequence). CDR3 loop: CASSLDREQFF. The CDR3, as DNA: TGTGCCAGCAGCCTTGACAGGGAGCAGTTCTTC. Looking up the rest from reference TRBV11-1 and TRBJ2-1 gives the full variable domain: EAEVAQSPRYKITEKSQAVAFWCDPISGHATLYWYRQILGQGPELLVQFQDESVVDDSQLPKDRFSAERLKGVDSTLKIQPAELGDSAMYLCASSLDREQFFGPGTRLTVL.

This clonotype was seen repeatedly, ten times or more. The V gene is TRBV6-1, the J gene TRBJ2-3, with TRBD1 matching over 8 bases. The germline V gene has CDR1 MNHNS and CDR2 SASEGT. After removal of 4 bases from V and 2 bases from J, the junction contained 2 bases not matched to a gene. This CDR3 spans 14 amino acids. In nucleotides, the CDR3 is TGTGCCAGCAGTGGGACAGGGCACACAGATACGCAGTATTTT. It yields the protein CASSGTGHTDTQYF.

This clonotype has ten or more counts. The chain links TRBV5-1 to TRBJ2-7; possibly TRBD2 for D (6 bases). The CDR3 extends over 15 amino acids. The V end was cut by 6 bases, the J end by 4 bases, with 20 bases between. The germline gives CDR1 SGHRS, CDR2 YFSETQ. DNA for the CDR3: TGCGCCAGCACCTCAGGGTTAGCGGTACCTTACGAGCAGTACTTC. Translation gives CASTSGLAVPYEQYF.

This rearrangement joins TRBV28 to TRBJ2-3, with 7 nucleotides matching TRBD1. Germline CDR1 and CDR2: MDHEN and SYDVKM. V dropped 6 bases and J dropped 2; count of bases not matched to a gene: 11. The CDR3 length is 16 residues. This CDR3 reads CASSSSGTAITDTQYF. CDR3 DNA: TGTGCCAGCAGCTCTTCCGGGACAGCTATCACAGATACGCAGTATTTT.

In nucleotides, the CDR3 is TGTGCCAGCAGTGATGGTGGAGCTAACTATGGCTACACCTTC. Translation gives CASSDGGANYGYTF. V gene TRBV9 combines with J gene TRBJ1-2; no firm D call. This CDR3 has 14 residues. Germline loops: CDR1 SGDLS, CDR2 YYNGEE. Between the trimmed V and J ends, which lost 5 bases and 0 bases, there was a span of 11 bases.

Only a few counts were recorded for this clonotype. A read error may be the cause here, since a much bigger clone is one base away. The chain recombines TRBV6-1 with TRBJ1-4; no clear D. Germline lookup yields CDR1 MNHNS and CDR2 SASEGT. The CDR3 extends over 14 amino acids. Trimming stripped 6 bases from V and 6 bases from J, with 14 bases between. CDR3 sequence reads: CASRVDTFDEKLFF. The CDR3 bases are TGTGCCAGCAGAGTAGACACCTTCGATGAAAAACTGTTTTTT.

This clonotype came up a few times. The chain is built from TRBV12-3 or TRBV12-4 and TRBJ2-2; TRBD1 matches at 11 bases. The CDR3 sequence is 16 residues long. J gave up 4 bases and V 7 bases, and 8 bases lay outside the gene matches. The CDR3 spells CASIGTGGLFTGELFF. The CDR3 nucleotides are TGTGCCAGCATAGGGACAGGGGGTTTATTCACCGGGGAGCTGTTTTTT.

This clonotype came up many times. This sequence joins TRBV7-9 and TRBJ2-7, with TRBD2 matching 7 bases. With 1 base clipped from V and 6 bases from J, the junction kept 6 bases outside the gene matches. This CDR3 contains 14 residues. Germline V gene lookup returns CDR1 SEHNR and CDR2 FQNEAQ (reference sequence). The CDR3 here is CASSLGGSGSEQYF. DNA of the CDR3: TGTGCCAGCAGCTTAGGGGGTAGCGGGTCCGAGCAGTACTTC.

As to this clonotype: This may stem from a read error, because a much larger clone lies one nucleotide away. The gene calls are TRBV11-2 and TRBJ2-1; 10 nucleotides agree with TRBD1. CDR3 length: 15 amino acids. CDR1 and CDR2 (germline): SGHAT, FQNNGV. The CDR3, as DNA: TGTGCCGGCAGCTTCCGACAGGGGGCTGGTGGAGAGCAGTTCTTC. It codes for CAGSFRQGAGGEQFF.

This chain uses TRBV24-1 with TRBJ2-1; TRBD1 matches 10 bases. Germline assignment: CDR1 KGHDR and CDR2 SFDVKD. V shed 7 bases and J 3 bases; nucleotides not matched to a gene: 14. This CDR3 spans 18 amino acids. This CDR3 reads CATSYYFPDRGNYNEQFF. The CDR3 nucleotides are TGTGCCACCAGCTATTACTTCCCGGACAGGGGGAACTACAATGAGCAGTTCTTC.

This clonotype was detected many times. V gene TRBV20-1 combines with J gene TRBJ2-5; a possible D gene is TRBD1 (6 bases). V was clipped by 6 bases and J by 5 bases, with 22 bases between them. Germline-derived CDR1 and CDR2 are DFQATT and SNEGSKA (reference sequence). This CDR3 spans 15 amino acids. DNA for the CDR3: TGCAGTGCACGAGACAGGTTGGGATCCTGGGAGACCCAGTACTTC. It specifies CSARDRLGSWETQYF.

This clonotype was seen at least ten times. The CDR3 region has the DNA TGTGCCAGCAGTGAGACCGGACTAGTCGCAGATACGCAGTATTTT. It codes for CASSETGLVADTQYF. The V gene is TRBV2, the J gene TRBJ2-3, with TRBD2 matching over 7 bases. The CDR3 length is 15 residues. Looked up from germline, CDR1 is SNHLY and CDR2 is FYNNEI. Trimming took 3 bases from V and 4 from J; bases not matched to a gene: 7.

The table lists this clonotype with many counts. The V and J genes are TRBV7-8 and TRBJ1-2; a possible D gene is TRBD1 (6 bases). Trimming took off 1 base at V and 0 bases at J, with 15 bases between the two ends. Germline CDR1 is SGHVS and CDR2 is FQNEAQ. There are 17 residues in the CDR3. CDR3 region: CASSLVAGVGANYGYTF. CDR3 DNA sequence: TGTGCCAGCAGCTTAGTGGCAGGGGTCGGAGCTAACTATGGCTACACCTTC. The variable domain in full, completed from reference TRBV7-8 and TRBJ1-2, reads GAGVSQSPRYKVAKRGQDVALRCDPISGHVSLFWYQQALGQGPEFLTYFQNEAQLDKSGLPSDRFFAERPEGSVSTLKIQRTQQEDSAVYLCASSLVAGVGANYGYTFGSGTRLTVV.

This clonotype was seen ten or more times. V usage is TRBV27 and J usage is TRBJ1-6; D not resolved. Germline V gene sequence: CDR1 MNHEY, CDR2 SMNVEV (reference sequence). The CDR3 covers 13 residues. V gave up 4 bases and J gave up 8 bases, with 9 bases separating them. In DNA, the CDR3 is TGTGCCAGCAGTTCCGGAGGATATTCACCCCTCCACTTT. It yields the protein CASSSGGYSPLHF.

This clonotype was observed many times. The chain recombines TRBV7-2 with TRBJ2-2, with D perhaps assigned TRBD1 or TRBD2 (5 bases each). The ends were cut back, 4 bases at V and 5 bases at J, with 17 bases in the middle. This CDR3 spans 16 amino acids. Germline CDR1 reads SGHTA; CDR2 reads FQGNSA. CDR3 in DNA: TGTGCCAGCAGCTCCACTCCGGGACGAGGGACCGGGGAGCTGTTTTTT. The encoded protein is CASSSTPGRGTGELFF.

At least ten counts were recorded for this clonotype. V is TRBV11-2 and J is TRBJ2-1; 7 bases line up with TRBD2. Germline V gene lookup returns CDR1 SGHAT and CDR2 FQNNGV. CDR3 length: 15 amino acids. V lost 10 bases, J lost 0 bases, and 9 bases stayed unmatched. DNA of the CDR3: TGTGCCACCTCCCTCGGCGGGAGCTCCTACAATGAGCAGTTCTTC. It encodes CATSLGGSSYNEQFF.

This clonotype was recorded a few times. This chain joins TRBV7-2 and TRBJ2-5, with 7 nucleotides matching TRBD1. The trim removed 3 bases at V and 0 bases at J, leaving 7 bases unmatched. The CDR3 is 16 residues long. CDR1 and CDR2 from the germline V gene are SGHTA and FQGNSA. The CDR3: CASSLMTGRNQETQYF. The CDR3 nucleotides read TGTGCCAGCAGCTTGATGACAGGGAGAAACCAAGAGACCCAGTACTTC.

The CDR3: CATSDPRGSSETQYF. For the CDR3, the DNA is TGTGCCACCAGTGACCCGCGGGGATCTTCAGAGACCCAGTACTTC. V usage is TRBV24-1 and J usage is TRBJ2-5, with a weak D call TRBD2 (6 bases). Per the germline V gene, CDR1 is KGHDR and CDR2 is SFDVKD. V lost 4 bases to trimming and J lost 4 bases, with 15 bases between them. The CDR3 spans 15 residues.

This clonotype was detected many times. J is TRBJ2-7 and V is TRBV29-1, with 10 bases fitting TRBD1. The CDR3 totals 15 residues. Germline CDR1 reads SQVTM; CDR2 reads ANQGSEA. Unmatched junction bases numbered 7, after V lost 0 bases and J lost 5 bases. The CDR3 coding sequence is TGCAGCGTTGAAGATCCGGGACAGGGGTCGGACGAGCAGTACTTC. Its translation is CSVEDPGQGSDEQYF.

This clonotype has a handful of counts. The V call is TRBV19, the J call TRBJ1-5; TRBD1 matches at 7 bases. Trimming removed 4 bases from V and 2 bases from J; junction bases left unmatched: 5. Germline V CDR1 and CDR2: LNHDA, SQIVND (reference sequence). This CDR3 spans 15 amino acids. CDR3 bases: TGTGCCAGTAGTACGACAGGGATTCGCAATCAGCCCCAGCATTTT. Translating it yields CASSTTGIRNQPQHF. Looking up the rest from reference TRBV19 and TRBJ1-5 gives the full variable domain: DGGITQSPKYLFRKEGQNVTLSCEQNLNHDAMYWYRQDPGQGLRLIYYSQIVNDFQKGDIAEGYSVSREKKESFPLTVTSAQKNPTAFYLCASSTTGIRNQPQHFGDGTRLSIL.

There are many counts of this clonotype. V and J are TRBV18 and TRBJ2-1, with 7 bases that match TRBD1. The germline gives CDR1 KGHSH, CDR2 LQKENI. Unmatched junction bases numbered 8, after V lost 6 bases and J lost 9 bases. The CDR3 has 13 residues. The CDR3 DNA reads as TGTGCCAGCTCCGAGCGACAGGGTTTTGAGCAGTTCTTC. It encodes CASSERQGFEQFF.

This clonotype was seen only once. V gene TRBV25-1 combines with J gene TRBJ1-4; no reliable D call. CDR3 length equals 13 residues. CDR1 is MGHDK and CDR2 is SYGVNS in the germline V gene. V lost 6 bases to trimming and J lost 7 bases, with 12 bases between them. CDR3 DNA sequence: TGTGCCAGCAGGGCCCAAGGGTCTGAAAAACTGTTTTTT. This codes for CASRAQGSEKLFF.